The source of this T cell receptor (beta chain) is a study of cytomegalovirus exposure and HLA in healthy donors. The study ran its PCR with 60 Vbeta and 13 Jbeta primers. Original handling: In a later analysis, tens of millions of unique TCR beta chains included roughly 11 million shared by two or more donors. Only in-frame clones appear in the TCRdb table, and some are missing; sequencing was by immunoSEQ multiplex PCR. Clonal size and the V and J genes are those of that table, whereas D and trimming came from the DNA. The table includes around 80,000 clones, 60% to 85% detected once. General study findings and limits: In a later analysis, specific HLA alleles were associated with over 15,000 TCR beta sequences at a 0.05 false discovery rate. Accurate prediction of HLA-A and HLA-B alleles (for most subjects) was reportedly achieved from TCR beta sequences.

V gave up 3 bases and J gave up 2 bases, with 11 bases separating them. The germline V gene has CDR1 MNHEY and CDR2 SMNVEV (reference sequence). The CDR3 covers 14 residues. This clone was found once. The antigen is unknown. The TCR sequence derives from a man aged 18-30 years in good health and CMV-seropositive. The V call is TRBV27, the J call TRBJ2-7; D may be TRBD2 (5 bases). Specimen: PBMCs. This chain's CDR3 is CASSLGGPTYEQYF. The CDR3 DNA sequence: TGTGCCAGCAGTTTGGGCGGGCCCACCTACGAGCAGTACTTC.